A selection of T cell receptor beta chains follows, all from one sample in a study of blood T cell repertoires in COVID-19. TCRdb's copy holds only in-frame clones and misses some; the assay was immunoSEQ multiplex PCR. This table holds tens of thousands of clones, around 79% found once. The sample was peripheral blood. The source is a human donor in a cohort sampled during active COVID-19. Each CDR3 is given with its conserved first and last residue. The D gene is left open where the match is weak. Size is stated for part of the rows, as once, few or many counts, or as a class when the clone is expanded.

cdr3_length: 16
v_call: TRBV9
j_call: TRBJ2-2
d_call: -
clone_size: -
cdr3_aa: CASSVYSGTNTGELFF
cdr3_nt: TGTGCCAGCAGCGTTTATTCGGGGACTAACACCGGGGAGCTGTTTTTT

cdr3_length: 16
v_call: TRBV6-5
j_call: TRBJ2-7
d_call: TRBD2
clone_size: -
cdr3_aa: CASSWGSAGVTYEQYF
cdr3_nt: TGTGCCAGCAGTTGGGGAAGCGCGGGAGTAACCTACGAGCAGTACTTC

cdr3_length: 14
v_call: TRBV28
j_call: TRBJ1-4
d_call: TRBD1
clone_size: few
cdr3_aa: CASSFPGGEEKLFF
cdr3_nt: TGTGCCAGCAGTTTCCCAGGGGGTGAAGAAAAACTGTTTTTT

cdr3_length: 15
v_call: TRBV18
j_call: TRBJ2-5
d_call: TRBD2
clone_size: -
cdr3_aa: CASSPLAGGQETQYF
cdr3_nt: TGTGCCAGCTCACCACTAGCGGGAGGGCAAGAGACCCAGTACTTC

cdr3_length: 16
v_call: TRBV4-1
j_call: TRBJ1-3
d_call: -
clone_size: -
cdr3_aa: CASSQLQLPSGNTIYF
cdr3_nt: TGCGCCAGCAGCCAGCTACAGCTCCCATCTGGAAACACCATATATTTT

cdr3_length: 14
v_call: TRBV7-8
j_call: TRBJ2-7
d_call: TRBD1
clone_size: -
cdr3_aa: CASSPGQGEVEQYF
cdr3_nt: TGTGCCAGCAGCCCGGGACAGGGGGAGGTCGAGCAGTACTTC

cdr3_length: 14
v_call: TRBV7-9
j_call: TRBJ2-7
d_call: TRBD1
clone_size: once
cdr3_aa: CASSLGTGVGEQYF
cdr3_nt: TGTGCCAGCAGCTTGGGGACAGGGGTGGGCGAGCAGTACTTC

cdr3_length: 15
v_call: TRBV7-2
j_call: TRBJ2-1
d_call: TRBD2
clone_size: -
cdr3_aa: CASSLDSGRSGEQFF
cdr3_nt: TGTGCCAGCAGCTTAGATAGCGGGAGAAGTGGTGAGCAGTTCTTC

cdr3_length: 14
v_call: TRBV28
j_call: TRBJ2-5
d_call: -
clone_size: -
cdr3_aa: CASSLFRGSETQYF
cdr3_nt: TGTGCCAGCAGTTTATTTCGGGGTTCAGAGACCCAGTACTTC

cdr3_length: 16
v_call: TRBV28
j_call: TRBJ2-7
d_call: -
clone_size: once
cdr3_aa: CASSLITSAASYEQYF
cdr3_nt: TGTGCCAGCAGTTTAATCACGTCCGCGGCTTCCTACGAGCAGTACTTC

cdr3_length: 18
v_call: TRBV7-9
j_call: TRBJ2-7
d_call: -
clone_size: -
cdr3_aa: CASSPGPFGASQSYEQYF
cdr3_nt: TGTGCCAGCAGCCCTGGGCCTTTTGGCGCGAGCCAGTCCTACGAGCAGTACTTC

cdr3_length: 15
v_call: TRBV6-5
j_call: TRBJ2-5
d_call: TRBD1
clone_size: -
cdr3_aa: CASIRGQDYQETQYF
cdr3_nt: TGTGCCAGCATTAGAGGACAGGATTACCAAGAGACCCAGTACTTC

cdr3_length: 14
v_call: TRBV18
j_call: TRBJ2-5
d_call: -
clone_size: once
cdr3_aa: CASSPPSSQETQYF
cdr3_nt: TGTGCCAGCTCACCACCTAGTTCCCAAGAGACCCAGTACTTC

cdr3_length: 14
v_call: TRBV7-9
j_call: TRBJ2-2
d_call: -
clone_size: -
cdr3_aa: CASSLAAATGELFF
cdr3_nt: TGTGCCAGCAGCTTAGCGGCCGCCACCGGGGAGCTGTTTTTT

cdr3_length: 17
v_call: TRBV5-4
j_call: TRBJ2-5
d_call: TRBD2
clone_size: -
cdr3_aa: CASSVGAASGRTETQYF
cdr3_nt: TGTGCCAGCAGTGTTGGGGCGGCTAGCGGGAGAACGGAGACCCAGTACTTC

cdr3_length: 15
v_call: TRBV29-1
j_call: TRBJ2-7
d_call: TRBD1
clone_size: many
cdr3_aa: CSVSGTGVRAYEQYF
cdr3_nt: TGCAGCGTCTCCGGGACAGGGGTCCGAGCCTACGAGCAGTACTTC